This entry lists 7 T cell receptor beta chains sequenced from one sample in a study of T-cell reconstitution after alpha-beta-depleted transplantation in children. Unique molecular identifiers were incorporated when the TCRbeta library was constructed. TCRdb called the PCR reads again in MiXCR, with one record for every CDR3 protein. In the table there are under 300,000 distinct CDR3 sequences, under 14% of which are singletons. The sequencing used peripheral blood, collected 180 days after TCRalphabeta/CD19-depleted stem cell transplant. Receptors originate from a male patient between 2 and 10 years old who had a stem cell transplant for chronic granulomatous disease, so the T cells may come from the graft donor.

This clonotype was seen at least ten times. At one boundary the junction diverges from the germline segment, which might be a read error. V usage is TRBV12-3 or TRBV12-4 and J usage is TRBJ2-7, with unresolved D. This CDR3 comprises 16 residues. The CDR3 spells CASRLEMTSSGYEQYF. For the CDR3, the DNA is TGTGCCAGCAGGTTAGAGATGACAAGCTCTGGTTACGAGCAGTACTTC.

Many counts were recorded for this clonotype. The rearrangement links TRBV5-1 to TRBJ2-3; D gene uncertain. This CDR3 spans 14 amino acids. Germline V CDR1 and CDR2: SGHRS, YFSETQ. The germline V and J ends were trimmed by 4 bases and 5 bases, with 14 bases remaining between them. The CDR3 sequence is CASSTKGREDTQYF. CDR3 in DNA: TGCGCCAGCAGCACGAAGGGTAGAGAAGATACGCAGTATTTT.

This clonotype has at least ten counts. J is TRBJ2-5 and V is TRBV29-1; TRBD2 matches at 8 bases. Germline values: CDR1 SQVTM, CDR2 ANQGSEA. The CDR3 runs 12 residues. V was clipped by 7 bases and J by 2 bases; unmatched bases: 3. The chain's CDR3 is CSAGGTQETQYF. Here the CDR3 DNA reads TGCAGCGCGGGGGGGACACAAGAGACCCAGTACTTC. The complete variable domain, with remaining parts taken from reference TRBV29-1 and TRBJ2-5, reads SAVISQKPSRDICQRGTSLTIQCQVDSQVTMMFWYRQQPGQSLTLIATANQGSEATYESGFVIDKFPISRPNLTFSTLTVSNMSPEDSSIYLCSAGGTQETQYFGPGTRLLVL.

This clonotype was counted ten times or more. V usage is TRBV6-1 and J usage is TRBJ2-3, with TRBD2 matching 11 bases. The length of the CDR3 is 15 residues. With V trimmed by 5 bases and J by 4 bases, 5 bases remained unmatched. Germline V lookup: CDR1 MNHNS, CDR2 SASEGT. The CDR3, as DNA: TGTGCCAGCAGTAAGACTAGCGGGATCTCAGATACGCAGTATTTT. It encodes CASSKTSGISDTQYF.

This clonotype appeared many times. The chain couples TRBV29-1 to TRBJ2-7, with 7 bases matching TRBD1. This CDR3 comprises 11 residues. CDR1 SQVTM and CDR2 ANQGSEA come from the germline V gene. The V and J ends lost 6 bases and 3 bases, in that order; junction bases with no gene match: 2. The CDR3 region is CSVRTGYEQYF. In DNA form, the CDR3 reads TGCAGCGTCCGGACAGGCTACGAGCAGTACTTC.

There are many counts of this clonotype. The chain uses TRBV20-1 and TRBJ2-3, with 8 bases identical to TRBD2. The CDR3 extends over 12 amino acids. V shed 5 bases, J shed 4 bases, and the junction held 2 bases outside the gene matches. Germline CDR1 reads DFQATT; CDR2 reads SNEGSKA (reference sequence). CDR3 protein: CSASTSADTQYF. As DNA, the CDR3 is TGCAGTGCTTCGACTAGCGCAGATACGCAGTATTTT.

The gene calls are TRBV5-1 and TRBJ2-7; 8 bases are a match to TRBD1. Per the germline V gene, CDR1 is SGHRS and CDR2 is YFSETQ. With V trimmed by 3 bases and J by 12 bases, 32 bases remained unmatched. CDR3 length: 20 amino acids. The CDR3 DNA reads TGCGCCAGCAGCTCGTCTGTCGCCTCATCGTTTTTTGGACAGGGTCTACGATGGTACTTC. Translation: CASSSSVASSFFGQGLRWYF. The whole variable domain, remainder taken from reference TRBV5-1 and TRBJ2-7, is KAGVTQTPRYLIKTRGQQVTLSCSPISGHRSVSWYQQTPGQGLQFLFEYFSETQRNKGNFPGRFSGRQFSNSRSEMNVSTLELGDSALYLCASSSSVASSFFGQGLRWYFGPGTRLTVT.